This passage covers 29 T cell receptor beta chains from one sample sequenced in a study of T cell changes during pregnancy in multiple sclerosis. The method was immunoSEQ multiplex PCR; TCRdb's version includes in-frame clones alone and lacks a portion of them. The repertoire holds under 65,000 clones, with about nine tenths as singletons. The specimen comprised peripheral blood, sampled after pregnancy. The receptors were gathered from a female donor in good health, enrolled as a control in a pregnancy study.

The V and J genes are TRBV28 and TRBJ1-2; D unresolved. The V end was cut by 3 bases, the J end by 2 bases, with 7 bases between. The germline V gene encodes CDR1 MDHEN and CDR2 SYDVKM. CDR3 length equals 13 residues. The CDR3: CASSFLSNYGYTF. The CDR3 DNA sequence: TGTGCCAGCAGTTTTCTATCAAACTATGGCTACACCTTC.

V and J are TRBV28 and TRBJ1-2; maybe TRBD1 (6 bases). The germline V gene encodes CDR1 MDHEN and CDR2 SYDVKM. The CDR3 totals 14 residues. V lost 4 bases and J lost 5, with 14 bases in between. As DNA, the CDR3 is TGTGCCAGCAGTTCGCCCAGGGGAAAATATGGCTACACCTTC. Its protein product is CASSSPRGKYGYTF.

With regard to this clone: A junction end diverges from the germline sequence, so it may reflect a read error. CDR3 sequence (DNA): TGTGCCTGGAGCGGGGATCCCGGGACAGTCTTCGACTTC. It codes for CAWSGDPGTVFDF. The chain is built from TRBV30 and TRBJ2-4; TRBD1 agrees at 7 bases. CDR1 is GTSNPN, CDR2 SVGIG, per germline (reference sequence). This CDR3 has 13 amino acids.

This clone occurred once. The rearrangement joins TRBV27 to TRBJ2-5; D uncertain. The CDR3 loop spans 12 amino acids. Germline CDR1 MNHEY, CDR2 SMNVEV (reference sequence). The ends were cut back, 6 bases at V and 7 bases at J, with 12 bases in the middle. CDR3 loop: CASRPAPGTQYF. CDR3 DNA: TGTGCCAGCAGACCAGCCCCGGGGACCCAGTACTTC.

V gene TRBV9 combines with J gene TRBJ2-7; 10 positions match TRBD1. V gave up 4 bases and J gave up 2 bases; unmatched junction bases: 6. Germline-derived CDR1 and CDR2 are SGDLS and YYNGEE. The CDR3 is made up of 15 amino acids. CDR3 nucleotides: TGTGCCAGCAGCCCGAGACAGGGGGCCACCTACGAGCAGTACTTC. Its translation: CASSPRQGATYEQYF.

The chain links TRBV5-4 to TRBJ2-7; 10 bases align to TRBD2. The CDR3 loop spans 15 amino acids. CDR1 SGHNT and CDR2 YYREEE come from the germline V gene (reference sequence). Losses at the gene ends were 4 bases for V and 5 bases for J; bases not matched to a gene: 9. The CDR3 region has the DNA TGTGCCAGCAGCCAAAGCGGGAGGGCCATAAACGAGCAGTACTTC. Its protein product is CASSQSGRAINEQYF.

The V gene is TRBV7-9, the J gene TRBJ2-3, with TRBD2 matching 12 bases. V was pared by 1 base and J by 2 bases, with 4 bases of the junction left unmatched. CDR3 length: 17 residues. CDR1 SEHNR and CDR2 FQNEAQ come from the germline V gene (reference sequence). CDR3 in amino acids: CASSLGTSGEFTDTQYF. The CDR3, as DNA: TGTGCCAGCAGCTTAGGGACTAGCGGGGAATTCACAGATACGCAGTATTTT.

The CDR3 spells CASDGPNYGYTF. CDR3 bases: TGTGCCAGCGATGGGCCGAACTATGGCTACACCTTC. This chain connects TRBV11-2 to TRBJ1-2; D remains unclear. The germline V gene encodes CDR1 SGHAT and CDR2 FQNNGV. The V and J ends lost 8 bases and 2 bases respectively, with 9 bases between them. This CDR3 has 12 amino acids.

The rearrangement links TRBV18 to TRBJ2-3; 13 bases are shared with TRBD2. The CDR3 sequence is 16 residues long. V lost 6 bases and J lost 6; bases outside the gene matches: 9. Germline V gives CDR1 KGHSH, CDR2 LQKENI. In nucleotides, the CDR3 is TGTGCCAGCTCGGCAGGGACTAGCGGGGCTGGGGATACGCAGTATTTT. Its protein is CASSAGTSGAGDTQYF.

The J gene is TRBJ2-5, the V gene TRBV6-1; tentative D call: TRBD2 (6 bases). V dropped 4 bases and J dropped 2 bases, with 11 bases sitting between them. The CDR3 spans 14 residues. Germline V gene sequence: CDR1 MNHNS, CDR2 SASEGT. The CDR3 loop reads CASSAGGGQETQYF. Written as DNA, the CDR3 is TGTGCCAGCAGTGCCGGTGGAGGGCAAGAGACCCAGTACTTC.

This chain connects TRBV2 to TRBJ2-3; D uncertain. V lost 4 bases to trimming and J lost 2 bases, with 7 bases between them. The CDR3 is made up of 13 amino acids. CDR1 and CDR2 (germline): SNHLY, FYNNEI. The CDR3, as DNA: TGTGCCAGCAGTGGTCCCTTCACAGATACGCAGTATTTT. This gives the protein CASSGPFTDTQYF.

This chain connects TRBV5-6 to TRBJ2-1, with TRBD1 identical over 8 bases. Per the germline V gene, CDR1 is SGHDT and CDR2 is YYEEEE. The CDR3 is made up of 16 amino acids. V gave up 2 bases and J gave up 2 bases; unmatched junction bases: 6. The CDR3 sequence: CASSFDRGLPYNEQFF. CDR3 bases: TGTGCCAGCAGCTTTGACAGGGGCCTTCCCTACAATGAGCAGTTCTTC.

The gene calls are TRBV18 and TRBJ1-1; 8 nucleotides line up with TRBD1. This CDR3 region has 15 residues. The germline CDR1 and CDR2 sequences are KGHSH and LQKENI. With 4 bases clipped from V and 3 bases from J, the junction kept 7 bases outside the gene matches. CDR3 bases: TGTGCCAGCTCACGAGGACAGGGAAGTGACACTGAAGCTTTCTTT. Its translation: CASSRGQGSDTEAFF.

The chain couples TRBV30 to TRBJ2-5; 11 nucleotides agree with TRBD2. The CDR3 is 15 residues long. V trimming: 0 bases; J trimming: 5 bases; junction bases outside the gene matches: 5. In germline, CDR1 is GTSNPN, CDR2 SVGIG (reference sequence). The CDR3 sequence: CAWSVSGRATETQYF. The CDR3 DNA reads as TGTGCCTGGAGTGTTAGCGGGAGGGCGACGGAGACCCAGTACTTC. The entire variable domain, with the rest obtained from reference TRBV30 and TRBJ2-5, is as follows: SQTIHQWPATLVQPVGSPLSLECTVEGTSNPNLYWYRQAAGRGLQLLFYSVGIGQISSEVPQNLSASRPQDRQFILSSKKLLLSDSGFYLCAWSVSGRATETQYFGPGTRLLVL.

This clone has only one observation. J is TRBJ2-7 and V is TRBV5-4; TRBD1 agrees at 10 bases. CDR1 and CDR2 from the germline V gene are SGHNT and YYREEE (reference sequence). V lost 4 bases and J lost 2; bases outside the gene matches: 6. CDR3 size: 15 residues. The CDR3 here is CASSQGQGYPYEQYF. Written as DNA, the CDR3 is TGTGCCAGCAGCCAGGGACAGGGGTATCCCTACGAGCAGTACTTC.

CDR3 in DNA: TGTGCCAGCTCATCAACAGGGGTGGCGTACGAGCAGTACTTC. Protein sequence: CASSSTGVAYEQYF. This sequence joins TRBV18 and TRBJ2-7, with 7 positions matching TRBD1. With 5 bases clipped from V and 4 bases from J, the junction kept 8 bases outside the gene matches. The CDR3 is 14 amino acids. The V gene's germline CDR1 is KGHSH and CDR2 LQKENI.

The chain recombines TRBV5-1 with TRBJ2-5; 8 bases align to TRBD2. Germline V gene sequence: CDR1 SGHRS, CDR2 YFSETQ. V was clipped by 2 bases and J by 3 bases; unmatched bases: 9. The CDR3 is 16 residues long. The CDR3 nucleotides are TGCGCCAGCAGCTTTCGAGCGGGGGAAACCGAAGAGACCCAGTACTTC. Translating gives CASSFRAGETEETQYF.

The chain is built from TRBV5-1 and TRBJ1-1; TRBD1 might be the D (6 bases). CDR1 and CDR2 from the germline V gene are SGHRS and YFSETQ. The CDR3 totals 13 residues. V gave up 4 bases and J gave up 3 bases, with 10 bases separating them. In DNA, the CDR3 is TGCGCCAGCAGCCAGGGGAGGGACACTGAAGCTTTCTTT. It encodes CASSQGRDTEAFF. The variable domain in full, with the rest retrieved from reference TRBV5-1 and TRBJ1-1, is KAGVTQTPRYLIKTRGQQVTLSCSPISGHRSVSWYQQTPGQGLQFLFEYFSETQRNKGNFPGRFSGRQFSNSRSEMNVSTLELGDSALYLCASSQGRDTEAFFGQGTRLTVV.

Here the CDR3 reads CATSSGRAEYEQYF. The CDR3 DNA is TGTGCCACCTCCTCCGGGAGGGCCGAATACGAGCAGTACTTC. This chain uses TRBV28 with TRBJ2-7, with 8 nucleotides matching TRBD2. The junction had 12 bases not matched to a gene; V was cut back by 10 bases and J by 4 bases. From germline, CDR1 is MDHEN and CDR2 SYDVKM. The CDR3 totals 14 residues.

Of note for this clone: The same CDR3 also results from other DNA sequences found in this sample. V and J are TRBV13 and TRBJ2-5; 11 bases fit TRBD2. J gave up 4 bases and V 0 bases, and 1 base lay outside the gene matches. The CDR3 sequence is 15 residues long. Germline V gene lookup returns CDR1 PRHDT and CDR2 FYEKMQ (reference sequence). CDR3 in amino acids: CASSLGLAGAETQYF. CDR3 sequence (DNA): TGTGCCAGCAGCTTAGGACTAGCGGGGGCAGAGACCCAGTACTTC. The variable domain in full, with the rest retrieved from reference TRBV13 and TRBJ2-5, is AAGVIQSPRHLIKEKRETATLKCYPIPRHDTVYWYQQGPGQDPQFLISFYEKMQSDKGSIPDRFSAQQFSDYHSELNMSSLELGDSALYFCASSLGLAGAETQYFGPGTRLLVL.

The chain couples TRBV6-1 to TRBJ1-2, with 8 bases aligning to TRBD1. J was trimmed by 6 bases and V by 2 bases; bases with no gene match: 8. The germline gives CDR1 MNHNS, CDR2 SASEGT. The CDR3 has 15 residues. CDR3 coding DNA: TGTGCCAGCAGTGAAACACTCAGGGGGCGGGATGGCTACACCTTC. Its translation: CASSETLRGRDGYTF.

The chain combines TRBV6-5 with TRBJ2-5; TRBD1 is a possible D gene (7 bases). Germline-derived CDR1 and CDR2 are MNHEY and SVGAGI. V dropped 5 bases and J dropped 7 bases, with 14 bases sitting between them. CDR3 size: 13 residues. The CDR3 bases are TGTGCCAGCAGTCCAGGGGGGAGGCGGACCCAGTACTTC. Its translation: CASSPGGRRTQYF.

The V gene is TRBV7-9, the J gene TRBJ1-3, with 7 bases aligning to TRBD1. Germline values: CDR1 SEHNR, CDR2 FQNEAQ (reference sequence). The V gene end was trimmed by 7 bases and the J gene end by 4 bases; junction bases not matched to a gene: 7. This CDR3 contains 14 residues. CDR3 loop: CASTPQGFGNTIYF. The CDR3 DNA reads TGTGCCAGCACCCCACAGGGGTTCGGAAACACCATATATTTT.

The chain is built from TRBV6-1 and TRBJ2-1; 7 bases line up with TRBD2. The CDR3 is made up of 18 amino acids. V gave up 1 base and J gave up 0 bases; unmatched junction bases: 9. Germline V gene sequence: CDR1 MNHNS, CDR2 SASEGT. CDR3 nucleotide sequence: TGTGCCAGCAGTGAAGGAAGCGGGGCCCTATACTCCTACAATGAGCAGTTCTTC. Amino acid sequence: CASSEGSGALYSYNEQFF.

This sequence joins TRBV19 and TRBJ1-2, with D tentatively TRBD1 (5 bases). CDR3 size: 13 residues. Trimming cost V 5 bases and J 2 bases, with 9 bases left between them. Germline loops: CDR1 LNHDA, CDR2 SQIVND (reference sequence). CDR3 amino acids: CASSSGFNYGYTF. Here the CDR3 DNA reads TGTGCCAGTAGTTCAGGGTTCAACTATGGCTACACCTTC.

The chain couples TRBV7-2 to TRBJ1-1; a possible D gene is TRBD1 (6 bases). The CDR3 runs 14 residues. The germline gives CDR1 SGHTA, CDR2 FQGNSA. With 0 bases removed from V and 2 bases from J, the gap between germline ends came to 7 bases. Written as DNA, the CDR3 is TGTGCCAGCAGCTTAGCCAGGGGCAACACTGAAGCTTTCTTT. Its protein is CASSLARGNTEAFF.

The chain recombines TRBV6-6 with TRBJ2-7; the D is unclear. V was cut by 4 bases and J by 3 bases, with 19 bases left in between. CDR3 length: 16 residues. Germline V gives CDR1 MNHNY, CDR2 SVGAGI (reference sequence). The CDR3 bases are TGTGCCAGCAGTTCCTACCCTCATTCCCCGCACTACGAGCAGTACTTC. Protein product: CASSSYPHSPHYEQYF.

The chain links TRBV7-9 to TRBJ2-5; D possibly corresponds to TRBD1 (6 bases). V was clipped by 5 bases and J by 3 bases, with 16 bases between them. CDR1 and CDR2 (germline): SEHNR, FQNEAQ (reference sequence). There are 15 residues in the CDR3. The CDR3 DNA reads TGTGCCAGCAGCCCACTTCAGGGGAGTAAAGAGACCCAGTACTTC. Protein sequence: CASSPLQGSKETQYF.

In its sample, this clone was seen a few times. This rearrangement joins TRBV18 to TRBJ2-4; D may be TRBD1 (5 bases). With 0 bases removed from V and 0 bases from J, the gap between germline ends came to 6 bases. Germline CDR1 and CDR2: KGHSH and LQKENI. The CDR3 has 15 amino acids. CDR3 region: CASSPPTGAKNIQYF. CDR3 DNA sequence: TGTGCCAGCTCACCACCAACAGGAGCCAAAAACATTCAGTACTTC.